This T cell receptor (beta chain) was sequenced for a study of glioma-infiltrating T cells after dendritic cell vaccination. Overall study: Samples are from glioblastoma patients in Phase I and II dendritic cell vaccine trials.

Generated by immunoSEQ multiplex PCR, the TCRdb table keeps only in-frame clones and is missing some. Altogether around 89,000 clones are present, around 86% being singletons, with the ten largest covering roughly 14%. The sequenced sample was blood, obtained before dendritic cell vaccination. This receptor was obtained from a human donor with glioblastoma.

CDR3 in amino acids: CASSQTEAYEQYF. DNA of the CDR3: TGCGCCAGCAGCCAGACGGAGGCCTACGAGCAGTACTTC. This chain connects TRBV4-1 to TRBJ2-7, with D possibly being TRBD2 (5 bases). Trimming removed 3 bases from V and 2 bases from J, with 8 bases in between. This CDR3 has 13 residues. CDR1 is MGHRA, CDR2 YSYEKL, per germline.